Detailed here is one T cell receptor beta chain. No cognate antigen has been identified for it. Within one base of it there is no much larger clone, and no base qualities were kept. This entry is derived from a study of cytomegalovirus exposure and HLA in healthy donors (dated by TCRdb to about 2017). As for the study more broadly: An earlier analysis of approximately 640 of the donors reported roughly 270 Gb of sequence data and around 110 million unique TCR beta sequences from about 180 million T cells. Roughly 320 gigabases of sequencing data and 70 million to 100 million unique TCR sequences made up an early release that covered roughly 670 HLA-typed donors. The genetic ancestry cluster associated with self-reported Caucasian donors included 81% of the roughly 400 genotyped donors. The study was designed to test whether signatures of past pathogen exposure could be identified by cataloging public T cell receptors. The T cell repertoires of roughly 660 subjects were profiled by immunosequencing and related to cytomegalovirus serostatus. Along with the approximately 670-subject first cohort, a separate validation cohort of over a hundred different subjects was used. The study combined high-throughput TCR immunosequencing, statistical association of individual TCRs with disease status, and machine learning to predict cytomegalovirus infection status. A later analysis re-analyzed previously published TCR beta repertoires from 550 to 700 donors and added high-resolution HLA genotyping to study TCR occurrence patterns. In the later analysis, no new phenotypic data were used to find candidate immune exposures; instead, reliance was placed on TCR beta sequences and their occurrence across donors. An earlier analysis of 450 to 750 of the donors used high-throughput TCR beta sequencing to judge whether each TCR beta V gene segment behaved as functional or pseudogenic. Donor age, sex, ethnicity and CMV serostatus were collected together with the repertoire data. A later genetic analysis took genome-wide SNP genotypes for about 65% of the 666 donors and used that subset as a discovery cohort. Every repertoire in the discovery cohort had been generated on one and the same sequencing platform. HLA typing included class I and class II loci at four-digit resolution. The number of typed donors differed by locus: roughly 629-640 for A, B, C, DRB1 and DQB1; 500 to 550 for DQA1; some 610 for DPA1; and some 430 for DPB1. Roughly 5 DR-DQ haplotypes were handled as single units for association and clustering, since linkage in the cohort was strong. Among about 390 genotyped donors of the cohort, an average of about 240,000 unique TCR beta nucleotide sequences were sequenced per donor, 15% to 20% of them non-productive. Findings and caveats that apply to the study as a whole: In both the original and validation cohorts, the classifier was reported to diagnose cytomegalovirus status with high specificity and sensitivity. V-gene and J-gene trimming of TCR beta chains was associated with a missense DCLRE1C variant in a later genetic analysis, and the association was replicated in an independent cohort. A later genetic analysis reported fewer N-insertions in productive TCRs among donors in an Asian-associated ancestry cluster than the roughly 700-donor mean. Three of the identified cytomegalovirus-associated TCR beta chains were confirmed in vitro to be specific for cytomegalovirus antigens. Broadly in line with IMGT annotations, most TCR beta V segments showed up in productive rearrangements about 90% or about 30% of the time in an earlier analysis of 450 to 600 of the donors. CMV serostatus was the only immune exposure information available for the cohort. A later analysis associated roughly 17,000 TCR beta sequences with specific HLA alleles at a false discovery rate of 0.05. Because HLA typing was missing for some donors at each locus, association tests included only the typed subset. Most TCR sequences were seen in very few donors, while some public TCRs were found in many individuals. According to a later analysis, TCR association rates differed among HLA loci, with DRB1 alleles showing the most associated TCRs and HLA-C alleles showing the fewest. According to a later analysis, most CMV-associated TCR beta chains appeared to be HLA-restricted, and the HLA associations seemed to be driven largely by CMV exposure. A further reported finding was that TCR beta sequences accurately predicted the HLA-A and HLA-B alleles for most subjects in the first cohort. In this cohort, only TCR beta chains were sequenced, and detectable features were limited by the absence of alpha or paired-chain data. In the study, some 180 TCR beta chains were listed as associated with cytomegalovirus. Sequencing depth was assumed to be roughly uniform across donors in the presence/absence analyses, though that assumption may not hold. A cluster of highly shared sequence variants was judged likely to be a technical artifact of the sequencing pipeline. Over 15 rarely observed V segments, including chromosome 9 orphons, were excluded from the earlier analysis of some 590 of the donors because counts were too low. Linkage disequilibrium might explain the correlated functional status among segregating V segments, but an unknown experimental factor could not be ruled out. It was suggested by the authors that the approach could potentially be generalized to other disease states and immunological phenotypes. When HLA alleles, especially DR and DQ, strongly co-occurred, TCR associations were difficult to assign to individual alleles. Several of the top co-occurrence clusters appeared to be linked to parvovirus B19, influenza, CMV and Epstein-Barr virus, according to a later analysis. A later analysis found that HLA-associated TCR beta chains were more clonally expanded and had lower generation probabilities than equally common non-associated chains.

The cohort was made up of under 800 healthy bone marrow donors. At the time of sampling, every cohort member was nominally healthy, though immune exposures that went unrecorded were likely present. The donor tested CMV seronegative and was one of the 352 seronegative cohort members. A peripheral blood sample was collected from each donor, and TCR beta sequencing was performed on peripheral blood mononuclear cells. The Qiagen DNeasy Blood Extraction Kit was used to extract genomic DNA from the blood cell samples. Library creation used the immunoSEQ multiplex PCR assay. The multiplex PCR relied on a mix of 60 forward primers for TCR Vbeta segments and 13 reverse primers for TCR Jbeta segments. The CDR3 region of rearranged TCR beta genes was amplified from genomic DNA by a multiplex PCR assay. On the Illumina HiSeq System, the amplified TCR beta libraries were sequenced as 87-base-pair reads. In the original analysis: In a later analysis, some 80 million unique TCR beta chains were counted across the 500 to 850 repertoires, and around 10 million of these chains were shared by at least two donors. A nearest-neighbor algorithm error-corrected the raw reads and collapsed the reads into unique sequences, merging closely related sequences to remove PCR and sequencing errors. Alignment of CDR3 sequences to IMGT reference sequences was used to assign V, D and J gene segments. For a sequence to be retained, a match of at least six nucleotides to both a V gene segment and a J gene segment was required. Rearrangements were classified as productive when the CDR3 lacked stop codons and remained in frame with V and J, and all other rearrangements were classified as non-productive. CDR3 was defined according to IMGT convention as the region running from the second conserved V-encoded cysteine to the conserved J-encoded phenylalanine. In an earlier analysis of more than 550 of the donors, sequences lacking an unambiguous match to a single V gene segment were excluded. An earlier analysis of about 600 of the donors called V segments functional above 56.7% productive rearrangements and segregating when the between-donor standard deviation exceeded 5%. A statistical classification framework was built for diagnosing cytomegalovirus status from the catalog of TCR beta chain sequences. A later analysis assigned V and J genes by comparing TCR nucleotide sequences with IMGT/GENE-DB human TR gene sequences. The TCRdist pipeline was used in a later analysis to assign CDR3 sequences and most-parsimonious VDJ recombination scenarios. In a later analysis, every TCR beta chain was defined by the combination of its CDR3 amino acid sequence and its V-gene family, and reads without a unique V-gene family were dropped. As a way to deal with suspected cross-contamination and a sequencing artifact, a later analysis dropped 500 to 700 nucleotide sequences that were highly shared and had low generation probability. For each public chain, a later analysis derived a clonal expansion index from normalized ranks of inferred template counts within each repertoire. A later analysis computed generation probabilities with a VDJ recombination model fitted to out-of-frame rearrangements, and checked the results against IGoR. In a later analysis, hypergeometric tests were used to score TCR-TCR, TCR-HLA and TCR-CMV co-occurrence, with a repertoire-size bias correction applied to TCR pairs. In a later analysis, false discovery rates were estimated by permuting HLA or CMV assignments 20 times. A later analysis grouped co-occurring TCRs with DBSCAN, adding TCRdist sequence similarity when clustering within HLA-allele-positive subsets. Co-occurrence clustering excluded repertoires with fewer than 30,000 or more than 120,000 public chains, plus five with anomalous nucleotide sharing. This immuneACCESS table, as held by TCRdb, lists in-frame sequences with V and J called but not all clones. Of the missing ones, under half trace to an unresolved V gene in checked studies; the others have no known cause. The V and J calls and clone size were taken over from that table, and D and trimming were inferred from the DNA. This sample has over 100,000 clones in its table, and 75% to 85% of those were observed once. The biggest ten clones account for around 1.3% of the sample.

The sequence was obtained from a woman aged 40 to 50 in good health and CMV-seronegative. Sequenced: PBMCs.

The DNA sequence follows: TGTGCCATCAGTGAGGCGGTGGTGAACTATGGCTACACCTTC. The resulting protein is CAISEAVVNYGYTF. In this chain, TRBV10-3 is recombined with TRBJ1-2; no D gene is confidently identified. Including cysteine and phenylalanine, the CDR3 has 14 amino acids. The kept DNA is CDR3 alone, 42 bases in frame from the first base. Cut back by 2 bases and 2 bases, the V and J ends lie 9 bases apart. From a lookup of the germline V gene, CDR1 and CDR2 are ENHRY and SYGVKD.